The clone carrying this T cell receptor (beta chain) was counted a few times. Its antigen is still unknown. This specimen belongs to a study of cytomegalovirus exposure and HLA in healthy donors. This CDR3 has 16 amino acids. In germline, CDR1 is SGHVS, CDR2 FQNEAQ. Losses at the gene ends were 6 bases for V and 10 bases for J; bases not matched to a gene: 13. Primers included in the PCR were 60 Vbeta and 13 Jbeta primers. The protocol was immunoSEQ multiplex PCR, while the TCRdb copy is restricted to in-frame clones and leaves out a portion. The repertoire holds roughly 190,000 clones, with 12% as singletons. Study-level points and caveats: Per a prior analysis, the majority of TCR beta V segments were productive roughly 87% or roughly 30% of the time. Information on immune exposure was restricted to one variable (CMV serostatus).

The gene calls are TRBV7-8 and TRBJ1-6, with 9 positions matching TRBD1. The receptor comes from a man aged 50 to 60 in good health and CMV-seropositive. Sequencing was done on a sample of PBMCs. CDR3 coding DNA: TGTGCCAGCAGACTTTTACCGGGACAGGGAGGGTCACCCCTCCACTTT. As protein: CASRLLPGQGGSPLHF.